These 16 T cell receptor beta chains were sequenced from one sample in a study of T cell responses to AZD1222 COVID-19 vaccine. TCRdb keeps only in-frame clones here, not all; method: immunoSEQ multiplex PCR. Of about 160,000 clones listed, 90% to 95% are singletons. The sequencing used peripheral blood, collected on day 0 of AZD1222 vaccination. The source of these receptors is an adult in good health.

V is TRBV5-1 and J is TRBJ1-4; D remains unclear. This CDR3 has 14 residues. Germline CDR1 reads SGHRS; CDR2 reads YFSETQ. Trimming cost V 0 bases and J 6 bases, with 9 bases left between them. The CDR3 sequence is CASSLVGKDEKLFF. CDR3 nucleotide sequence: TGCGCCAGCAGCTTGGTCGGAAAGGATGAAAAACTGTTTTTT.

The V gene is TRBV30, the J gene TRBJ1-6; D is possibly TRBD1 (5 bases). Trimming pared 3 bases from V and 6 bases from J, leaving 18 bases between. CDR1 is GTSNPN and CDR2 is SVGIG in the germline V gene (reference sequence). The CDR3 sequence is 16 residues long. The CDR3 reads CAWRDGRDGGNSPLHF. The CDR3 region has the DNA TGTGCCTGGAGGGATGGCAGGGACGGCGGTAATTCACCCCTCCACTTT.

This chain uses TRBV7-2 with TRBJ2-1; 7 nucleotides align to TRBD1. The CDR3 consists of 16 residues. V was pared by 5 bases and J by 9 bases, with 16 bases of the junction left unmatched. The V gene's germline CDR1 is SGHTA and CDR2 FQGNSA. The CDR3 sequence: CASSPFRTGSSSEQFF. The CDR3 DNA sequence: TGTGCCAGCAGCCCTTTTCGGACAGGATCTTCCAGTGAGCAGTTCTTC.

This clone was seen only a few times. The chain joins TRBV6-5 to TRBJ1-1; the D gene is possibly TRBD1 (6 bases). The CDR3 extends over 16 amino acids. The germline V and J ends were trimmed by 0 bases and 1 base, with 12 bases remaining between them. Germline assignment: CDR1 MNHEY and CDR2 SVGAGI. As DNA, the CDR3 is TGTGCCAGCAGTTACTCGACCCGGGGGCAGAACACTGAAGCTTTCTTT. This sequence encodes CASSYSTRGQNTEAFF.

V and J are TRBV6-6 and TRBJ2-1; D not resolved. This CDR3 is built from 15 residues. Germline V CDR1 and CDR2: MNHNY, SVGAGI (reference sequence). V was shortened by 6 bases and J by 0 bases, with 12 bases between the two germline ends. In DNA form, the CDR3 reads TGTGCCAGCAGCCAGGAACAGAGCTCCTACAATGAGCAGTTCTTC. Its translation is CASSQEQSSYNEQFF.

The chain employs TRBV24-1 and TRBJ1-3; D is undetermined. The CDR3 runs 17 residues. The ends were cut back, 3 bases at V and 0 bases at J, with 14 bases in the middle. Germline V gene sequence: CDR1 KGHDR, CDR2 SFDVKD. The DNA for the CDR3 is TGTGCCACCAGTGATGGGAGCAACCCCTACTCTGGAAACACCATATATTTT. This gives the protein CATSDGSNPYSGNTIYF.

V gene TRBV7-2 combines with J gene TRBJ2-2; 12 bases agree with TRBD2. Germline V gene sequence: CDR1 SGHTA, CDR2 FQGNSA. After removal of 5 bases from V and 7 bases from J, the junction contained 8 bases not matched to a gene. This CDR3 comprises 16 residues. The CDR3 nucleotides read TGTGCCAGCAGCCTACGACTAGCGGGAGTAGTCGGGGAGCTGTTTTTT. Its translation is CASSLRLAGVVGELFF.

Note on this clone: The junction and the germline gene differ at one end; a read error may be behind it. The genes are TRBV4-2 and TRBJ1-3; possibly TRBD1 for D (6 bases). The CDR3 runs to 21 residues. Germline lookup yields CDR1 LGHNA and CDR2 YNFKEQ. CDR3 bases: TGTGCCAGCATCCAAAGGGGGGCTAGGGGGACACAGCCGAGCTCTGGAAACACCATATATTTT. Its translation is CASIQRGARGTQPSSGNTIYF.

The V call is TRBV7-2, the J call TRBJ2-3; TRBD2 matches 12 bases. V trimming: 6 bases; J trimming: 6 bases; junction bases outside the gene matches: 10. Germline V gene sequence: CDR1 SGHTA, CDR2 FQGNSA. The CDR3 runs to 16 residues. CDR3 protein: CASSPNLAGGPDTQYF. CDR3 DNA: TGTGCCAGCAGTCCTAATCTAGCGGGGGGGCCGGATACGCAGTATTTT.

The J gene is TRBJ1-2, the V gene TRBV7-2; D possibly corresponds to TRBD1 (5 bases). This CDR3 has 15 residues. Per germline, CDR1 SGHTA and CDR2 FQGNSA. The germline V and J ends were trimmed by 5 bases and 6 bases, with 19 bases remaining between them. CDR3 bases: TGTGCCAGCAGCAACCGGGACGCCCAAGTAGATGGCTACACCTTC. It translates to CASSNRDAQVDGYTF.

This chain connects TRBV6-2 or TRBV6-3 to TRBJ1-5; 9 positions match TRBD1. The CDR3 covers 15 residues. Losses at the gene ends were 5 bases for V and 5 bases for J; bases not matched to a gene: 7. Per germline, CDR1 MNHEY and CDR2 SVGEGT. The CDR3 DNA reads TGTGCCAGCAGTGAGGACAGGGGACGGCATCAGCCCCAGCATTTT. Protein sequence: CASSEDRGRHQPQHF.

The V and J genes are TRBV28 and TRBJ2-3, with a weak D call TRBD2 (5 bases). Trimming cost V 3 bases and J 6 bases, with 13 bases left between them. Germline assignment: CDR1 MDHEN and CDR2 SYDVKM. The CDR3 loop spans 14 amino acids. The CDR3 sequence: CASSFGLTGDTQYF. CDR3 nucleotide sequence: TGTGCCAGCAGTTTCGGGCTCACGGGGGATACGCAGTATTTT.

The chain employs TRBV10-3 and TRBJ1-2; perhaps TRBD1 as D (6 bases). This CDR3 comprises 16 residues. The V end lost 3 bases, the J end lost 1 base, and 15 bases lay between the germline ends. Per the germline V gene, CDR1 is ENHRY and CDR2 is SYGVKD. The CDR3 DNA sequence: TGTGCCATCAGTGACCGGTTGCCAGGGGATAACTATGGCTACACCTTC. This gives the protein CAISDRLPGDNYGYTF.

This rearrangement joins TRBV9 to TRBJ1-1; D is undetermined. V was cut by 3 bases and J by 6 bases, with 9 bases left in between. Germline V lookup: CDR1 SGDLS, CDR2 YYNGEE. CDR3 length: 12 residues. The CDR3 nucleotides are TGTGCCAGCAGCGCCACCCAAGCTGAAGCTTTCTTT. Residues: CASSATQAEAFF.

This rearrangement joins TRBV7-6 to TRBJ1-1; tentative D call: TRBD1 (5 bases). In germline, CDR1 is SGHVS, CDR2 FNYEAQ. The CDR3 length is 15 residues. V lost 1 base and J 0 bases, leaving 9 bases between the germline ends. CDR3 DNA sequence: TGTGCCAGCAGCTTAGGATCAGGGATGAACACTGAAGCTTTCTTT. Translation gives CASSLGSGMNTEAFF.

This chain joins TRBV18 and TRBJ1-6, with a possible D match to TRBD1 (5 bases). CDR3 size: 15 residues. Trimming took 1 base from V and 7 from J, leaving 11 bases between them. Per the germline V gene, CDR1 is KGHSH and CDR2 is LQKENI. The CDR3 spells CASSPRGRTNSPLHF. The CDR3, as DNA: TGTGCCAGCTCACCACGGGGCAGGACCAATTCACCCCTCCACTTT.